This TCR beta chain was captured by sequencing in a study of neurological immune-mediated disorders. Ten or more counts support this clonotype. The CDR3 covers 13 residues. CDR1 and CDR2 from the germline V gene are MGHDK and SYGVNS. Deletions cut 8 bases from V and 5 bases from J, with 15 bases between. Every sequencing run generated in excess of 190 million TCR-beta sequences. These sequences covered 15-18 subjects. TCRdb used MiXCR to reprocess the 5' RACE reads, holding one entry per CDR3 protein. This sample has about 46,000 distinct CDR3 sequences, with roughly 2% found just once. Unsorted libraries were generated from 2 million PBMCs. These cells had been stored in RNAlater at -80 C.

The sequence derives from a woman aged 40 to 55 with multiple sclerosis. J is TRBJ2-5 and V is TRBV25-1; D might be TRBD1 or TRBD2, each matching 7 bases. Material for sequencing was PBMCs. CDR3: CASGIQGGETQYF. The CDR3 DNA reads TGTGCCAGCGGCATCCAGGGGGGGGAGACCCAGTACTTC. The full variable domain, with the rest looked up from reference TRBV25-1 and TRBJ2-5, is EADIYQTPRYLVIGTGKKITLECSQTMGHDKMYWYQQDPGMELHLIHYSYGVNSTEKGDLSSESTVSRIRTEHFPLTLESARPSHTSQYLCASGIQGGETQYFGPGTRLLVL.